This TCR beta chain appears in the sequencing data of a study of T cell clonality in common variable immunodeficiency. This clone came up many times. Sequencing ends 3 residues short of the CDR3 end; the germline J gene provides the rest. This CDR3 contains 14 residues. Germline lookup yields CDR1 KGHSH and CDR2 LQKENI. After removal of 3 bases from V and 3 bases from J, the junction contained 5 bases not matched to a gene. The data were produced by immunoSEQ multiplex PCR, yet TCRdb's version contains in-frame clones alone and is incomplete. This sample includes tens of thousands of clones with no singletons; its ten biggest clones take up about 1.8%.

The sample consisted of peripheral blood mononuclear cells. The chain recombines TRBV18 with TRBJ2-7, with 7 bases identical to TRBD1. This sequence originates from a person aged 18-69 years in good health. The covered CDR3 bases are TGTGCCAGCTCACCGGGACAGATGATCTACGAG. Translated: CASSPGQMIYE. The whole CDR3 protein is CASSPGQMIYEQYF.